This TCR beta chain was sequenced during a study of CD8+ T cells in alopecia areata (dated by TCRdb to 2016 to 2019). About the study as a whole: The treated patients took part in an open-label pilot trial in which moderate-to-severe alopecia areata was treated with oral tofacitinib at 5 to 10 mg twice daily. Patients received tofacitinib for 6 to 18 months and were then followed off drug for 6 months to check for delayed response and recurrence. Disease severity in treated patients was measured with the SALT score, which quantifies the percentage of affected scalp surface area. In both human patients and the C3H/HeJ mouse model, the study applied high-throughput TCRbeta sequencing to look at T cell clonal expansion in alopecia areata. Scalp tissue and sorted CD4+ and CD8+ peripheral blood T cells from patchy and totalis/universalis alopecia areata patients and from healthy controls were covered by human TCRbeta sequencing. Biopsies were taken from tofacitinib-treated patients at baseline and at 4 and 24 weeks of treatment, and a later scalp biopsy was taken in several of the tofacitinib-treated patients. Scalp clonality was compared across normal scalp (n=4), patchy alopecia areata scalp (n=8), and alopecia totalis/universalis scalp (n=8). RNA was obtained with the PAXgene miRNA kit for fixed scalp, the miRNeasy kit for PBMCs, and the RNeasy kit for mouse skin. immunoSEQ multiplex PCR using 35 Vbeta forward primers and 13 Jbeta reverse primers was used to amplify TCRbeta CDR3 regions. What the work shows at the level of the full study, not this receptor alone: Scalp TCR repertoire analysis is complicated because resident alphabeta T cells in normal human skin are also sequenced, whereas mouse skin is dominated by gammadelta T cells. Shared TCR sequences between patients were less evident than in mice, which may be partly attributable to HLA diversity in the patient population. Many expanded lesional clones were found to persist in scalp and blood during tofacitinib treatment, and relapse after treatment cessation may be partly explained by this persistence. Scalp clonality and the number of expanded CD8+ clones among the top 100 scalp clones were significantly decreased by tofacitinib. Compared with normal scalp, lesional scalp had higher clonality and more expanded CD8+ clones, particularly in alopecia totalis/universalis, a pattern that suggests antigenic drive. Because the treated cohort was small and included a single nonresponder, larger studies are needed to assess links between baseline CD8+ expansion and response.

CDR3 length: 14 amino acids, cysteine to phenylalanine. CDR3 DNA is the only sequence kept; it has 42 bases, read in frame from the first base. Based on the germline V gene (reference sequence), the CDR1 and CDR2 sequences are SGHNT and YYREEE. V is cut by 5 bases and J by 1 base, and the space between the germline ends is 11 bases. The library was generated by the immunoSEQ multiplex PCR assay. RNA was extracted from all samples and reverse transcribed into cDNA, which served as template for TCR sequencing. First-strand cDNA was synthesized using SuperScript III with a 2:1 mix of oligo-dT and random hexamers. Amplification bias was assessed with a synthetic immune receptor repertoire, and residual bias was removed computationally. In the authors' own workflow: Raw reads were preprocessed to remove errors, and CDR3 was defined by IMGT conventions from the conserved cysteine to phenylalanine. Clonality was calculated as 1 minus Shannon entropy normalized by log2 of the number of productive unique TCRs. Whether scalp clones were CD4 or CD8 was inferred by matching scalp TCRbeta sequences against CD4 and CD8 repertoires sorted from blood. Not all clones reach the TCRdb copy of this immuneACCESS table, which keeps in-frame sequences only. Checked studies attribute under half of the gap to unresolved V genes and leave the rest unexplained. V and J calls and clone size are given by that table; D and trimming were obtained from the DNA. In all, the sample holds about 280,000 clones, and 58% of those were seen once. The ten largest clonotypes hold under 2% of the sample.

In light of the paper, this sample's time point label describes: about 5 months on oral tofacitinib. The treatment or condition label for this specimen denotes: oral pan-JAK inhibitor, 5-10 mg twice daily. From alopecia areata patients, peripheral blood was collected along with lesional scalp punch biopsies. PBMCs were isolated by density centrifugation and stained for CD3, CD4 and CD8, after which CD4+ and CD8+ T cells were sorted on a FACSAria. Comment on this clone: Which antigen it targets is not known. Qualities for individual bases were not recorded, and no much larger clone is one base off.

The receptor was isolated from a human donor with alopecia areata. The sample was CD4+ T cells sorted from blood, taken at week 24, from a patient treated with tofacitinib. The chain uses TRBV5-4 and TRBJ2-3, with the D gene too uncertain to name. The sequence in DNA is TGTGCCAGCAGGACTGAACAAGGCACAGATACGCAGTATTTT. Its protein product is CASRTEQGTDTQYF.